The 22 T cell receptor beta chains given below trace back to one sample, sequenced in a study of identical twins. TCRdb processed the 5' RACE reads anew with MiXCR; each CDR3 protein has one entry. Among 350,000 to 500,000 distinct CDR3 sequences, roughly 20% were seen once, and the ten largest hold 9% to 15%. The sample comprised naive T cells sorted from blood. These receptors were taken from a man aged 50-59 years in good health.

The chain joins TRBV9 to TRBJ2-1; 8 nucleotides match TRBD2. The length of the CDR3 is 16 residues. Germline-derived CDR1 and CDR2 are SGDLS and YYNGEE. Losses at the gene ends were 0 bases for V and 3 bases for J; bases not matched to a gene: 5. CDR3 bases: TGTGCCAGCAGCGTAGATAGCGGGATAGTCTACAATGAGCAGTTCTTC. It specifies CASSVDSGIVYNEQFF.

There are many counts of this clonotype. Here the CDR3 DNA reads TGCAGCGTTGATCCGGGGGCTGGGGCCAACGTCCTGACTTTC. Translating gives CSVDPGAGANVLTF. The rearrangement uses TRBV29-1 and TRBJ2-6; maybe TRBD2 (6 bases). Trimming left V 3 bases short and J 2 bases short, with 8 bases between. CDR1 and CDR2 (germline): SQVTM, ANQGSEA. The CDR3 loop spans 14 amino acids.

In its sample, this clonotype was seen many times. The chain is built from TRBV24-1 and TRBJ2-5; no definite D call. The CDR3 sequence is 14 residues long. Germline CDR1 is KGHDR and CDR2 is SFDVKD. V was clipped by 4 bases and J by 1 base, with 9 bases between them. The CDR3 sequence: CATSDATVQETQYF. CDR3 sequence (DNA): TGTGCCACCAGTGACGCGACGGTCCAAGAGACCCAGTACTTC.

In this sample, this clonotype turned up many times. The genes are TRBV19 and TRBJ2-7, with D perhaps given as TRBD1 or TRBD2 (5 bases each). The CDR3 sequence is 12 residues long. V shed 7 bases and J shed 3 bases, with 10 bases lying between them. Germline V lookup: CDR1 LNHDA, CDR2 SQIVND (reference sequence). The DNA of the CDR3 is TGTGCCAGTACTGGGGCGGGCTACGAGCAGTACTTC. Protein product: CASTGAGYEQYF.

Concerning this clonotype itself: Being one base from a much bigger clone, this may be a read error. This sequence joins TRBV7-2 and TRBJ1-1; 7 positions agree with TRBD1. There are 16 residues in the CDR3. The germline V gene encodes CDR1 SGHTA and CDR2 FQGNSA. The junction had 17 bases not matched to a gene; V was cut back by 8 bases and J by 5 bases. DNA of the CDR3: TGTGCCAGCGGCACCGGACAGGTCCTGAGTACAACTGAAGCTTTCTTT. Translated: CASGTGQVLSTTEAFF.

This clonotype was detected ten times or more. V usage is TRBV5-1 and J usage is TRBJ2-1; the D is unclear. V lost 0 bases to trimming and J lost 4 bases, with 11 bases between them. Germline lookup yields CDR1 SGHRS and CDR2 YFSETQ. This CDR3 has 15 amino acids. The CDR3 region has the DNA TGCGCCAGCAGCTTGGAATTGGGAATATACAATGAGCAGTTCTTC. It codes for CASSLELGIYNEQFF. Full variable domain (rest looked up from reference TRBV5-1 and TRBJ2-1): KAGVTQTPRYLIKTRGQQVTLSCSPISGHRSVSWYQQTPGQGLQFLFEYFSETQRNKGNFPGRFSGRQFSNSRSEMNVSTLELGDSALYLCASSLELGIYNEQFFGPGTRLTVL.

This clonotype was found a few times. The V call is TRBV5-4, the J call TRBJ2-7, with D perhaps TRBD2 (6 bases). Germline values: CDR1 SGHNT, CDR2 YYREEE (reference sequence). The V and J ends lost 3 bases and 3 bases respectively, with 13 bases between them. The CDR3 is 14 amino acids. CDR3 DNA sequence: TGTGCCAGCAGCTCGAGACGGGAGAGCTACGAGCAGTACTTC. Its translation is CASSSRRESYEQYF.

The gene calls are TRBV20-1 and TRBJ1-1, with 10 positions matching TRBD1. Germline V gene data show CDR1 as DFQATT and CDR2 as SNEGSKA (reference sequence). The CDR3 covers 13 residues. With V trimmed by 6 bases and J by 4 bases, 5 bases remained unmatched. In DNA, the CDR3 is TGCAGTGCCGGGGACAGGGGAGGCACTGAAGCTTTCTTT. It is translated as CSAGDRGGTEAFF.

The table lists this clonotype with many counts. This chain uses TRBV6-1 with TRBJ1-4, with TRBD1 matching 8 bases. Germline loops: CDR1 MNHNS, CDR2 SASEGT. J was trimmed by 4 bases and V by 6 bases; bases with no gene match: 4. The length of the CDR3 is 14 residues. CDR3 amino acids: CASSRTGSNEKLFF. The CDR3 DNA reads TGTGCCAGCAGCCGGACAGGGAGTAATGAAAAACTGTTTTTT.

The chain combines TRBV27 with TRBJ2-5; perhaps TRBD2 as D (6 bases). Germline CDR1 reads MNHEY; CDR2 reads SMNVEV (reference sequence). Trimming shortened V by 5 bases and J by 4 bases, and 11 bases separated the two germline ends. The CDR3 covers 13 residues. The CDR3 DNA reads TGTGCCAGCAGTCAGACTAGGCGAGAGACCCAGTACTTC. This gives the protein CASSQTRRETQYF.

There are many counts of this clonotype. The chain couples TRBV7-9 to TRBJ1-2; tentative D call: TRBD1 (5 bases). The CDR3 length is 15 residues. Between the trimmed V and J ends, which lost 2 bases and 8 bases, there was a span of 18 bases. Germline-derived CDR1 and CDR2 are SEHNR and FQNEAQ (reference sequence). The CDR3 region is CASSLSGDLNRGYTF. The CDR3 region has the DNA TGTGCCAGCAGCTTATCGGGGGACCTTAATAGGGGCTACACCTTC.

This clonotype was seen repeatedly, ten times or more. The genes are TRBV10-3 and TRBJ2-1; no reliable D call. CDR3 length equals 12 residues. Germline loops: CDR1 ENHRY, CDR2 SYGVKD. V lost 0 bases and J lost 9, with 6 bases in between. CDR3 protein: CAISESLGEQFF. DNA for the CDR3: TGTGCCATCAGTGAGTCGTTGGGTGAGCAGTTCTTC.

This clonotype was detected ten times or more. The rearrangement uses TRBV2 and TRBJ1-1; 7 bases are a match to TRBD1. J was trimmed by 1 base and V by 1 base; bases with no gene match: 3. CDR1 SNHLY and CDR2 FYNNEI come from the germline V gene. CDR3 length: 15 residues. The CDR3 DNA is TGTGCCAGCAGTGAAGGGACAGGCCCGAACACTGAAGCTTTCTTT. This gives the protein CASSEGTGPNTEAFF.

CDR3: CASSPPGSTETQYF. CDR3 DNA: TGTGCCAGCAGTCCTCCAGGGTCGACAGAGACCCAGTACTTC. The chain has TRBV12-3 or TRBV12-4 and TRBJ2-5; D is perhaps TRBD1 (5 bases). This CDR3 is 14 amino acids long. V gave up 5 bases and J gave up 4 bases, with 14 bases separating them.

This clonotype has at least ten counts. The gene calls are TRBV6-1 and TRBJ2-3; 7 bases align to TRBD2. V dropped 1 base and J dropped 2; count of bases not matched to a gene: 3. This CDR3 has 15 amino acids. Germline V CDR1 and CDR2: MNHNS, SASEGT. CDR3 DNA: TGTGCCAGCAGTGAAGGGCGACTAGCCACAGATACGCAGTATTTT. The encoded protein is CASSEGRLATDTQYF.

Concerning this clonotype itself: This may stem from a read error, because a much larger clone lies one nucleotide away. This chain links TRBV6-5 with TRBJ2-1; D is uncertain. This CDR3 is 13 amino acids long. Looked up from germline, CDR1 is MNHEY and CDR2 is SVGAGI. V gave up 4 bases and J gave up 12 bases, with 16 bases separating them. CDR3 nucleotide sequence: TGTGCCAGCAGTTTATTGCCATACTATGGGCAGTTCTTC. The encoded protein is CASSLLPYYGQFF.

The chain recombines TRBV20-1 with TRBJ2-2; D call uncertain. From germline, CDR1 is DFQATT and CDR2 SNEGSKA (reference sequence). The CDR3 sequence is 17 residues long. V was clipped by 1 base and J by 3 bases, with 18 bases between them. The CDR3 reads CSARGAVRRLDTGELFF. CDR3 bases: TGCAGTGCTAGAGGCGCAGTCCGCCGACTCGACACCGGGGAGCTGTTTTTT.

This clonotype was recorded a few times. The chain joins TRBV11-2 to TRBJ2-2; TRBD2 aligns across 7 bases. The CDR3 runs 15 residues. J was trimmed by 0 bases and V by 4 bases; bases with no gene match: 2. The germline V gene encodes CDR1 SGHAT and CDR2 FQNNGV. CDR3 region: CASSWGGANTGELFF. Written as DNA, the CDR3 is TGTGCCAGCAGCTGGGGGGGGGCGAACACCGGGGAGCTGTTTTTT.

This clonotype has a count of ten or more. J is TRBJ2-7 and V is TRBV5-1, with D unresolved. With 4 bases removed from V and 3 bases from J, the gap between germline ends came to 14 bases. Germline CDR1 SGHRS, CDR2 YFSETQ. The CDR3 runs 14 residues. This CDR3 reads CASSQDAGIYEQYF. DNA for the CDR3: TGCGCCAGCAGCCAGGACGCAGGAATCTACGAGCAGTACTTC. The variable domain in full, completed from reference TRBV5-1 and TRBJ2-7, reads KAGVTQTPRYLIKTRGQQVTLSCSPISGHRSVSWYQQTPGQGLQFLFEYFSETQRNKGNFPGRFSGRQFSNSRSEMNVSTLELGDSALYLCASSQDAGIYEQYFGPGTRLTVT.

This clonotype was recorded at least ten times. The V and J genes are TRBV14 and TRBJ2-3, with 7 bases that match TRBD1. This CDR3 comprises 15 residues. CDR1 SGHDN and CDR2 FVKESK come from the germline V gene. Trimming cost V 5 bases and J 3 bases; bases outside gene matches: 8. This CDR3 reads CASSERQGQTDTQYF. CDR3 coding DNA: TGTGCCAGCAGCGAAAGACAGGGACAGACAGATACGCAGTATTTT.

This clonotype turned up a few times. For the CDR3, the DNA is TGTGCCAGCAGCCTCCGGACTAGCTCAGACAATGAGCAGTTCTTC. This codes for CASSLRTSSDNEQFF. V usage is TRBV4-2 and J usage is TRBJ2-1; 8 positions agree with TRBD2. After removal of 4 bases from V and 5 bases from J, the junction contained 7 bases not matched to a gene. The CDR3 runs 15 residues. The V gene's germline CDR1 is LGHNA and CDR2 YNFKEQ.

In this sample, this clonotype turned up many times. This chain joins TRBV12-3 or TRBV12-4 and TRBJ1-1; D not certain. The CDR3 length is 17 residues. The V end lost 3 bases, the J end lost 0 bases, and 17 bases lay between the germline ends. Written as DNA, the CDR3 is TGTGCCAGCAGTTTGCTTTCACTATCCACCATGAACACTGAAGCTTTCTTT. Its translation is CASSLLSLSTMNTEAFF.